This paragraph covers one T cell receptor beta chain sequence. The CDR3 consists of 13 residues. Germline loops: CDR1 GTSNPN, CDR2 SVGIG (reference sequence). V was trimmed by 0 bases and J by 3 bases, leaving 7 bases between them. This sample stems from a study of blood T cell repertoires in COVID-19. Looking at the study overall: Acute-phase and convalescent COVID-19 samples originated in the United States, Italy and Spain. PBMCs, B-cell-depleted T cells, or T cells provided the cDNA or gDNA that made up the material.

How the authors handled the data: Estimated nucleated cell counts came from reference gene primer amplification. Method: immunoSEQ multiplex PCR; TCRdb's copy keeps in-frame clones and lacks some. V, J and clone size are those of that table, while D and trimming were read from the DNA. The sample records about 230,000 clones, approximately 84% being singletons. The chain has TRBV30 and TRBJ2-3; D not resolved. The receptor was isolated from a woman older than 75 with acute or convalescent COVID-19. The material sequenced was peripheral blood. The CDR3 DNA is TGTGCCTGGAGTGTTCGTCAGACAGATACGCAGTATTTT. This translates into CAWSVRQTDTQYF.